This T cell receptor beta chain was captured in a study of T cells in Graves' hyperthyroidism and ophthalmopathy. This clonotype was seen many times. Antigen unknown. Study-wide results and caveats: The majority of expanded thyroid clonotypes above 0.001 also appeared in blood.

TCR beta CDR3 sequences were amplified from RNA transcripts. Using the HTBI primer set, a first-round RT-PCR was run on the TCR CDR3. TCRdb independently ran MiXCR on the multiplex PCR reads; one entry per CDR3 protein. The data contain about 580,000 distinct CDR3 sequences, roughly 50% of them singletons. Clinicians diagnosed patients from clinical symptoms, serum thyroxine and TRAb, thyroid ultrasound and orbital computed tomography. Sequencing was carried out using peripheral blood or thyroid tissue (not recorded which). This receptor was identified in a woman in her late teens or twenties with Graves' hyperthyroidism.

CDR3 in DNA: TGTGCCAGCAGGTATACAGGGGCCACCGGGGAGCTGTTTTTT. Translating gives CASRYTGATGELFF. The V gene is TRBV12-3 or TRBV12-4, the J gene TRBJ2-2; 7 bases match TRBD1. After removal of 6 bases from V and 4 bases from J, the junction contained 5 bases not matched to a gene. CDR3 length: 14 amino acids.